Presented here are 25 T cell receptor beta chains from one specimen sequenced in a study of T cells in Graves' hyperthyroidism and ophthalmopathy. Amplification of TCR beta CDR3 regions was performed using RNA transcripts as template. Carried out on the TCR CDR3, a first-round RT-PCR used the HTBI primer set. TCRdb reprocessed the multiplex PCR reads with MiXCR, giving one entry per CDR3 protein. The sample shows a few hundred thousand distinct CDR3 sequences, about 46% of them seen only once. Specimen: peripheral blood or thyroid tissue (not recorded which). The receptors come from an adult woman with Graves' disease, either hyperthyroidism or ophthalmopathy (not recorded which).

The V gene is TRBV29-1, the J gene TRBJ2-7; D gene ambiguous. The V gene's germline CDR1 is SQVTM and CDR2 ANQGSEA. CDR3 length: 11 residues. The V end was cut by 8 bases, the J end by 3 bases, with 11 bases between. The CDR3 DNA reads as TGCAGCTTCGGGCCTAGCTACGAGCAGTACTTC. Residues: CSFGPSYEQYF.

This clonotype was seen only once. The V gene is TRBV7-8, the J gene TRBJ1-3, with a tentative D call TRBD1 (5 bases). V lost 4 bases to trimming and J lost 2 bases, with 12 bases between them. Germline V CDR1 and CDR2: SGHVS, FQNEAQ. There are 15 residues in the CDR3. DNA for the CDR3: TGTGCCAGCAGCTCCCAATGGGGGGCTGGAAACACCATATATTTT. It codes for CASSSQWGAGNTIYF.

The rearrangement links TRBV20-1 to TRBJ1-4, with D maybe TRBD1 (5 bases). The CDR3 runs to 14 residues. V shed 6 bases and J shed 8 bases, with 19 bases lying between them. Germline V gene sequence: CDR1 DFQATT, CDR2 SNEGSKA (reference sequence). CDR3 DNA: TGCAGTGCCCACCCACGGGGGGTAGGAGAAAAACTGTTTTTT. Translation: CSAHPRGVGEKLFF.

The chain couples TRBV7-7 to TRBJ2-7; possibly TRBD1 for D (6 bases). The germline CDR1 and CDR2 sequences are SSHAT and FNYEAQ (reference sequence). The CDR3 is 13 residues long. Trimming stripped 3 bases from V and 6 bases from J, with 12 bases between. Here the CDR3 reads CASSLVRGSEQYF. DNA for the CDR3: TGTGCCAGCAGCTTGGTCAGGGGAAGCGAGCAGTACTTC.

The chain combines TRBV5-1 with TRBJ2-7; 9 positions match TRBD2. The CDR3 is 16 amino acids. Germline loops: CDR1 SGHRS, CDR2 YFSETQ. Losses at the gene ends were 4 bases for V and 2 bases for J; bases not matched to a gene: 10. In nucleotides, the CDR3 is TGCGCCAGCAGCCAAGAAGGGGCTAGCGGGACCTACGAGCAGTACTTC. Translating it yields CASSQEGASGTYEQYF.

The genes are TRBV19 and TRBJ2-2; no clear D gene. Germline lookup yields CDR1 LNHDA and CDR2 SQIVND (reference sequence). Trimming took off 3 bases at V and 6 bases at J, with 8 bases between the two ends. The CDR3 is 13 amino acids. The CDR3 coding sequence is TGTGCCAGTAGTATTCAAGGGCCCGGGGAGCTGTTTTTT. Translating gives CASSIQGPGELFF.

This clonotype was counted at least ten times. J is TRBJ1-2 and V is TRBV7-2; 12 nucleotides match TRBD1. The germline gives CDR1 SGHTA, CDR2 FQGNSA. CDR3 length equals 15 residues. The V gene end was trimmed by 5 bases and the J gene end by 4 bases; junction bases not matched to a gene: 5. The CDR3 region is CASSPGTGGAYGYTF. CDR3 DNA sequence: TGTGCCAGCAGCCCAGGGACAGGGGGCGCCTATGGCTACACCTTC.

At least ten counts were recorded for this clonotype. The CDR3 DNA is TGCAGTTGTCGTCGGGGAGGGGGATACTATAATTCACCCCTCCACTTT. This codes for CSCRRGGGYYNSPLHF. The chain recombines TRBV20-1 with TRBJ1-6, with D perhaps TRBD1 (6 bases). Trimming shortened V by 8 bases and J by 3 bases, and 20 bases separated the two germline ends. The CDR3 sequence is 16 residues long. Germline V lookup: CDR1 DFQATT, CDR2 SNEGSKA (reference sequence).

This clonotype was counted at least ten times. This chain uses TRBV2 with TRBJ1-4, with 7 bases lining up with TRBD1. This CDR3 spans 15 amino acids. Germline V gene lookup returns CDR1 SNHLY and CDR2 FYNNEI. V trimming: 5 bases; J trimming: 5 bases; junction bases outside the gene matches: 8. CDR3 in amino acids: CASSSKQGRNEKLFF. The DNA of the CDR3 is TGTGCCAGCAGTTCGAAACAGGGGCGCAATGAAAAACTGTTTTTT.

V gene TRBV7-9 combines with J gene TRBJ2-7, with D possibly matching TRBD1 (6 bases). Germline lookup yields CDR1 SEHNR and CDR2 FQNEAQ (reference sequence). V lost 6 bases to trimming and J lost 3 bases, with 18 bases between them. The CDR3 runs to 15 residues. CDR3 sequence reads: CASRTQTGILYEQYF. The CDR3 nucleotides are TGTGCCAGCAGAACCCAGACAGGAATTCTCTACGAGCAGTACTTC.

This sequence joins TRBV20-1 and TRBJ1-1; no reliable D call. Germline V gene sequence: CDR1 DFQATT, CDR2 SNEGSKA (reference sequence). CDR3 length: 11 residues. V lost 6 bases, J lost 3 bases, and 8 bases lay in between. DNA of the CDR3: TGCAGTGCCGACACCGACACTGAAGCTTTCTTT. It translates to CSADTDTEAFF.

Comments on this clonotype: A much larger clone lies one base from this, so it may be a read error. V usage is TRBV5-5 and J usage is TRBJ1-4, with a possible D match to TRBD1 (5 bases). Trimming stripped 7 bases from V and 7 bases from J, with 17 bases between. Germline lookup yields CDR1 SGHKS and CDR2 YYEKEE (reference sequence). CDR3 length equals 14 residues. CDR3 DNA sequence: TGTGCCAGCGGACGGGGGGACGTGGGTGAAAAACTGTTTTTT. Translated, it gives CASGRGDVGEKLFF. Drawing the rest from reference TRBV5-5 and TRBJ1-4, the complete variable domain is DAGVTQSPTHLIKTRGQQVTLRCSPISGHKSVSWYQQVLGQGPQFIFQYYEKEERGRGNFPDRFSARQFPNYSSELNVNALLLGDSALYLCASGRGDVGEKLFFGSGTQLSVL.

The CDR3: CASSIGQAYGTQYF. The CDR3 nucleotides read TGTGCCAGCAGCATCGGACAGGCGTATGGTACCCAGTACTTC. This rearrangement joins TRBV7-8 to TRBJ2-5; 7 nucleotides match TRBD1. CDR1 is SGHVS and CDR2 is FQNEAQ in the germline V gene. Losses at the gene ends were 5 bases for V and 8 bases for J; bases not matched to a gene: 11. The CDR3 runs to 14 residues.

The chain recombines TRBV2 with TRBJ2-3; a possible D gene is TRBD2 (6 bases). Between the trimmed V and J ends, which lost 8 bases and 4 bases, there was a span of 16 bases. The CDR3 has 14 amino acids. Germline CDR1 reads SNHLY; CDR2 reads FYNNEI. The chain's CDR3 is CASGRRAAPDTQYF. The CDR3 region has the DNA TGTGCCAGCGGACGGAGGGCAGCCCCAGATACGCAGTATTTT.

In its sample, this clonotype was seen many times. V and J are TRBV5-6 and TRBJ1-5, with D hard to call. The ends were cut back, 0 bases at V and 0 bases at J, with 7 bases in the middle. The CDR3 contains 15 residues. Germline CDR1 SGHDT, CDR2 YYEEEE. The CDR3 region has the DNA TGTGCCAGCAGCTTGGACAGTTATAGCAATCAGCCCCAGCATTTT. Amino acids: CASSLDSYSNQPQHF.

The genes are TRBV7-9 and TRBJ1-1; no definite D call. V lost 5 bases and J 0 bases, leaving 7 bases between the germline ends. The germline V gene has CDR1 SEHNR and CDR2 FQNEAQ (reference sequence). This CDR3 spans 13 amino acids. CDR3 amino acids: CASSAKVNTEAFF. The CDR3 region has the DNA TGTGCCAGCAGCGCAAAGGTGAACACTGAAGCTTTCTTT.

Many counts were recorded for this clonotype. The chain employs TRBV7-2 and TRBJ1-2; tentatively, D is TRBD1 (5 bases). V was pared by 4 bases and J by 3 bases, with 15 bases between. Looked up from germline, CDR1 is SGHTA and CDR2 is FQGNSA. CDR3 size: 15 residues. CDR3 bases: TGTGCCAGCAGCTCCTACCCGACAGTGGACTATGGCTACACCTTC. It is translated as CASSSYPTVDYGYTF.

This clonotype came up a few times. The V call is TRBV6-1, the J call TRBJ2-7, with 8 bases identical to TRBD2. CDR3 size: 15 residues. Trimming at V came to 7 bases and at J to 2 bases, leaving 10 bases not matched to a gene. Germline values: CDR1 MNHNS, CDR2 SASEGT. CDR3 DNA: TGTGCCAGCACGCACGGGGACGGGAGGGCCTACGAGCAGTACTTC. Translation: CASTHGDGRAYEQYF.

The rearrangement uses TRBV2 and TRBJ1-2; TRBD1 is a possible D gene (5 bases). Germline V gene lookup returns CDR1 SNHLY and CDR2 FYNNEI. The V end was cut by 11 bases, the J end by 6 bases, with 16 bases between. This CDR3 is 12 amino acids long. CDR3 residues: CAGQGGGDGYTF. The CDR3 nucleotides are TGTGCCGGGCAGGGCGGGGGAGATGGCTACACCTTC.

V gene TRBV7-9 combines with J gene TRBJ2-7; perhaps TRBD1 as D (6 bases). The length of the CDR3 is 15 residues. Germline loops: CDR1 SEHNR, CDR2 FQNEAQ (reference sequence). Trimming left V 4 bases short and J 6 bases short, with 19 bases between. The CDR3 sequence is CASSSQGPPTSEQYF. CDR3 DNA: TGTGCCAGCAGCTCACAGGGACCTCCGACCAGCGAGCAGTACTTC. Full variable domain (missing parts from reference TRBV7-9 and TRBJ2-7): DTGVSQNPRHKITKRGQNVTFRCDPISEHNRLYWYRQTLGQGPEFLTYFQNEAQLEKSRLLSDRFSAERPKGSFSTLEIQRTEQGDSAMYLCASSSQGPPTSEQYFGPGTRLTVT.

The CDR3 bases are TGTGCCACCACCCATCTCTCCAGCAATCAGCCCCAGCATTTT. Its protein is CATTHLSSNQPQHF. V and J are TRBV19 and TRBJ1-5; D gene unclear. Per germline, CDR1 LNHDA and CDR2 SQIVND (reference sequence). There are 14 residues in the CDR3. V was shortened by 10 bases and J by 1 base, with 14 bases between the two germline ends. Full variable domain (outside the CDR3, taken from reference TRBV19 and TRBJ1-5): DGGITQSPKYLFRKEGQNVTLSCEQNLNHDAMYWYRQDPGQGLRLIYYSQIVNDFQKGDIAEGYSVSREKKESFPLTVTSAQKNPTAFYLCATTHLSSNQPQHFGDGTRLSIL.

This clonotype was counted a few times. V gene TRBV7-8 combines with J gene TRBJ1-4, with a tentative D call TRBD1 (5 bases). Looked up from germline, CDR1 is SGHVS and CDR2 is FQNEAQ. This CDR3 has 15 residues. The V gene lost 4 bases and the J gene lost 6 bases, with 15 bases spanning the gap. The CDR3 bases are TGTGCCAGCAGCTACAATCGGGACGAGTATGAAAAACTGTTTTTT. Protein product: CASSYNRDEYEKLFF.

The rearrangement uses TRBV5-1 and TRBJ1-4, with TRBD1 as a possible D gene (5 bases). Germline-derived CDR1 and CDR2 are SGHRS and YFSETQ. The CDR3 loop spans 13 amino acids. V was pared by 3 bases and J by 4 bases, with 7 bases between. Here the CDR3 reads CASSSTVNEKLFF. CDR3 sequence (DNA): TGCGCCAGCAGCTCGACAGTTAATGAAAAACTGTTTTTT.

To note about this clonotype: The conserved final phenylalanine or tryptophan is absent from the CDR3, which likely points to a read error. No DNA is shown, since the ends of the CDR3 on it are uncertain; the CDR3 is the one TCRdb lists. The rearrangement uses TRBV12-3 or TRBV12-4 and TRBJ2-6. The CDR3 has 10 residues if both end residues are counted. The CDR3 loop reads CASSKVWRDT.

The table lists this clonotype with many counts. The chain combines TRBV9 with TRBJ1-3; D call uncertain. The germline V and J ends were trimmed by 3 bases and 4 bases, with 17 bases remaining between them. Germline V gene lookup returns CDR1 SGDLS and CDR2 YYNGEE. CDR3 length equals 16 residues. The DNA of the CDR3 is TGTGCCAGCAGCGGCACCCCAAGAGGACTCGGAAACACCATATATTTT. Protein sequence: CASSGTPRGLGNTIYF. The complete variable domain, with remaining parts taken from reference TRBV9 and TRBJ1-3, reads DSGVTQTPKHLITATGQRVTLRCSPRSGDLSVYWYQQSLDQGLQFLIQYYNGEERAKGNILERFSAQQFPDLHSELNLSSLELGDSALYFCASSGTPRGLGNTIYFGEGSWLTVV.